The next 22 T cell receptor beta chains were all read from a single sample in a study of CD8+ T cells in alopecia areata. Indicated treatment: oral pan-JAK inhibitor, 5-10 mg twice daily. Following extraction, RNA underwent reverse transcription to cDNA, which served as the sequencing template. The table came from immunoSEQ multiplex PCR; TCRdb's copy has only in-frame clones and leaves some out. The profile shows more than 90,000 clones, roughly two thirds of them singletons. Source: CD8+ T cells sorted from blood, taken at week 4, from a patient treated with tofacitinib. Every receptor here comes from a human donor with alopecia areata.

The chain links TRBV6-5 to TRBJ1-2; D remains ambiguous. Trimming pared 0 bases from V and 0 bases from J, leaving 11 bases between. The germline gives CDR1 MNHEY, CDR2 SVGAGI. This CDR3 is built from 16 residues. The CDR3 region has the DNA TGTGCCAGCAGTTACTCACAGCTCCTTCCTAACTATGGCTACACCTTC. Protein product: CASSYSQLLPNYGYTF.

This clone was recorded only once. The genes are TRBV30 and TRBJ1-1; D is perhaps TRBD1 (6 bases). This CDR3 contains 14 residues. The V gene lost 2 bases and the J gene lost 2 bases, with 12 bases spanning the gap. CDR1 and CDR2 (germline): GTSNPN, SVGIG (reference sequence). CDR3 amino acids: CAWSTGQTNTEAFF. CDR3 coding DNA: TGTGCCTGGAGTACAGGACAGACAAACACTGAAGCTTTCTTT.

The V gene is TRBV5-1, the J gene TRBJ2-7, with 9 bases matching TRBD2. The CDR3 length is 14 residues. CDR1 and CDR2 from the germline V gene are SGHRS and YFSETQ. V shed 4 bases, J shed 4 bases, and the junction held 6 bases outside the gene matches. The CDR3 is CASSPGLAQYEQYF. As DNA, the CDR3 is TGCGCCAGCAGCCCTGGACTAGCGCAGTACGAGCAGTACTTC.

The chain uses TRBV29-1 and TRBJ1-1; 8 nucleotides align to TRBD1. The J segment lost 4 bases and the V segment lost 4 bases, leaving 2 bases of the junction unmatched. CDR1 and CDR2 (germline): SQVTM, ANQGSEA. This CDR3 has 12 amino acids. CDR3 in DNA: TGCAGCGTTGTAACAGGGGGCACTGAAGCTTTCTTT. This gives the protein CSVVTGGTEAFF. The complete variable domain, with remaining parts taken from reference TRBV29-1 and TRBJ1-1, reads SAVISQKPSRDICQRGTSLTIQCQVDSQVTMMFWYRQQPGQSLTLIATANQGSEATYESGFVIDKFPISRPNLTFSTLTVSNMSPEDSSIYLCSVVTGGTEAFFGQGTRLTVV.

This clone appeared a few times. This chain uses TRBV6-6 with TRBJ1-2; D is unclear. This CDR3 comprises 10 residues. Trimming stripped 6 bases from V and 2 bases from J, with 1 base between. The germline V gene encodes CDR1 MNHNY and CDR2 SVGAGI (reference sequence). This chain's CDR3 is CASSNYGYTF. The CDR3, as DNA: TGTGCCAGCAGCAACTATGGCTACACCTTC.

In its sample, this clone was seen a few times. The chain couples TRBV30 to TRBJ2-1, with 7 bases fitting TRBD2. The V gene end was trimmed by 2 bases and the J gene end by 0 bases; junction bases not matched to a gene: 7. There are 16 residues in the CDR3. Germline loops: CDR1 GTSNPN, CDR2 SVGIG (reference sequence). CDR3 sequence: CAWSINSGPSYNEQFF. CDR3 DNA: TGTGCCTGGAGTATTAATAGCGGGCCCTCCTACAATGAGCAGTTCTTC.

The rearrangement links TRBV4-3 to TRBJ2-5, with 7 nucleotides matching TRBD1. Germline V CDR1 and CDR2: LGHNA, YSLEER. Trimming removed 1 base from V and 2 bases from J; junction bases left unmatched: 4. CDR3 length: 15 residues. The CDR3 here is CASSQGQGIQETQYF. The CDR3 DNA follows: TGCGCCAGCAGCCAAGGACAGGGAATACAAGAGACCCAGTACTTC.

The J gene is TRBJ1-1, the V gene TRBV4-1, with D perhaps matching TRBD1 (6 bases). The length of the CDR3 is 16 residues. V lost 4 bases to trimming and J lost 4 bases, with 19 bases between them. From germline, CDR1 is MGHRA and CDR2 YSYEKL. CDR3 amino acids: CASSPYRTGLGTEAFF. The CDR3 DNA follows: TGCGCCAGCAGCCCATACCGTACAGGGTTGGGCACTGAAGCTTTCTTT.

The chain couples TRBV6-1 to TRBJ2-5; TRBD2 matches 9 bases. Germline V CDR1 and CDR2: MNHNS, SASEGT. The CDR3 runs to 15 residues. The trim removed 4 bases at V and 1 base at J, leaving 4 bases unmatched. The CDR3 nucleotides are TGTGCCAGCAGTGTGGAAGCGGGAGGCCAAGAGACCCAGTACTTC. Translated, it gives CASSVEAGGQETQYF.

This clone was seen a single time. The J gene is TRBJ1-2, the V gene TRBV27; TRBD1 matches 11 bases. V lost 6 bases, J lost 3 bases, and 3 bases stayed unmatched. Looked up from germline, CDR1 is MNHEY and CDR2 is SMNVEV (reference sequence). This CDR3 has 14 residues. The CDR3 nucleotides are TGTGCCAGCAGGGGACAGGGGGATCACTATGGCTACACCTTC. This sequence encodes CASRGQGDHYGYTF.

The gene calls are TRBV27 and TRBJ2-7; tentatively, D is TRBD1 (5 bases). This CDR3 contains 13 residues. Trimming stripped 4 bases from V and 2 bases from J, with 9 bases between. Germline loops: CDR1 MNHEY, CDR2 SMNVEV (reference sequence). The CDR3 DNA reads TGTGCCAGCAGTTACTCGGACACCTACGAGCAGTACTTC. It translates to CASSYSDTYEQYF.

This clone was seen just once. The chain joins TRBV2 to TRBJ1-1; tentative D call: TRBD1 (5 bases). The CDR3 has 15 amino acids. V dropped 6 bases and J dropped 4 bases, with 18 bases sitting between them. Germline V gene lookup returns CDR1 SNHLY and CDR2 FYNNEI. The CDR3 spells CASRADSGPSTEAFF. CDR3 DNA: TGTGCCAGCAGAGCGGACTCGGGGCCTAGCACTGAAGCTTTCTTT.

The rearrangement links TRBV5-1 to TRBJ2-7; the D is unclear. Germline CDR1 SGHRS, CDR2 YFSETQ. The CDR3 covers 12 residues. Trimming shortened V by 2 bases and J by 5 bases, and 8 bases separated the two germline ends. The CDR3 loop is CASSFGEDEQYF. In DNA, the CDR3 is TGCGCCAGCAGCTTTGGAGAAGACGAGCAGTACTTC.

The gene calls are TRBV5-1 and TRBJ2-7; 8 bases agree with TRBD1. Trimming cost V 2 bases and J 2 bases; bases outside gene matches: 3. Germline V gene lookup returns CDR1 SGHRS and CDR2 YFSETQ. CDR3 length: 14 amino acids. CDR3 coding DNA: TGCGCCAGCAGCTTAAGACAGGGGCCCTACGAGCAGTACTTC. It translates to CASSLRQGPYEQYF.

V gene TRBV5-6 combines with J gene TRBJ1-2; TRBD1 is a possible D gene (6 bases). Germline CDR1 and CDR2: SGHDT and YYEEEE. The CDR3 loop spans 13 amino acids. V was cut by 4 bases and J by 4 bases, with 11 bases left in between. The CDR3 DNA follows: TGTGCCAGCAGCCACAGGGTCCCCTATGGCTACACCTTC. Its protein is CASSHRVPYGYTF. Using reference TRBV5-6 and TRBJ1-2 for the parts outside the CDR3, the full variable domain is DAGVTQSPTHLIKTRGQQVTLRCSPKSGHDTVSWYQQALGQGPQFIFQYYEEEERQRGNFPDRFSGHQFPNYSSELNVNALLLGDSALYLCASSHRVPYGYTFGSGTRLTVV.

V is TRBV4-3 and J is TRBJ2-1, with TRBD2 matching over 12 bases. The junction had 7 bases not matched to a gene; V was cut back by 4 bases and J by 6 bases. Germline lookup yields CDR1 LGHNA and CDR2 YSLEER. This CDR3 has 16 amino acids. Here the CDR3 DNA reads TGCGCCAGCAGCCCCCTAGCGGGAGGGCCCCCCAATGAGCAGTTCTTC. As protein: CASSPLAGGPPNEQFF.

This clone has just one count. The V call is TRBV9, the J call TRBJ2-3; D is unclear. Looked up from germline, CDR1 is SGDLS and CDR2 is YYNGEE. Trimming removed 0 bases from V and 6 bases from J, with 14 bases in between. This CDR3 region has 15 residues. The CDR3 protein is CASSVVGSRSDTQYF. In DNA form, the CDR3 reads TGTGCCAGCAGCGTAGTGGGGTCCCGGTCGGATACGCAGTATTTT.

The V and J genes are TRBV27 and TRBJ1-1; no clear D. The CDR3 is 13 amino acids. Germline V gene sequence: CDR1 MNHEY, CDR2 SMNVEV (reference sequence). V was shortened by 6 bases and J by 1 base, with 9 bases between the two germline ends. CDR3 in amino acids: CASSTLQNTEAFF. The DNA of the CDR3 is TGTGCCAGCAGCACGCTACAGAACACTGAAGCTTTCTTT.

The chain recombines TRBV2 with TRBJ2-7, with a tentative D call TRBD1 (6 bases). CDR1 SNHLY and CDR2 FYNNEI come from the germline V gene. The V and J ends lost 11 bases and 2 bases respectively, with 10 bases between them. The CDR3 is 11 amino acids. Here the CDR3 reads CAVQGPYEQYF. CDR3 coding DNA: TGTGCCGTACAGGGTCCCTACGAGCAGTACTTC. The complete variable domain, with remaining parts taken from reference TRBV2 and TRBJ2-7, reads EPEVTQTPSHQVTQMGQEVILRCVPISNHLYFYWYRQILGQKVEFLVSFYNNEISEKSEIFDDQFSVERPDGSNFTLKIRSTKLEDSAMYFCAVQGPYEQYFGPGTRLTVT.

The chain combines TRBV9 with TRBJ2-7; 7 bases map to TRBD1. The CDR3 totals 16 residues. Losses at the gene ends were 0 bases for V and 3 bases for J; bases not matched to a gene: 9. Germline V lookup: CDR1 SGDLS, CDR2 YYNGEE. In DNA form, the CDR3 reads TGTGCCAGCAGCGTAGGATGGGACAGCCTGTTCTACGAGCAGTACTTC. It translates to CASSVGWDSLFYEQYF.

The chain joins TRBV9 to TRBJ2-7, with D perhaps TRBD1 or TRBD2 (5 bases each). Germline V gene lookup returns CDR1 SGDLS and CDR2 YYNGEE. The V and J ends lost 0 bases and 2 bases respectively, with 9 bases between them. The CDR3 runs to 14 residues. The CDR3 loop reads CASSVGGTPYEQYF. CDR3 in DNA: TGTGCCAGCAGCGTAGGAGGGACCCCCTACGAGCAGTACTTC.

About this clone itself: At one end, the junction sequence differs from germline, possibly due to a read error. This sample also contains other DNA sequences that code for the same CDR3. The chain couples TRBV7-9 to TRBJ2-7, with D unresolved. This CDR3 has 15 amino acids. Germline V gene sequence: CDR1 SEHNR, CDR2 FQNEAQ (reference sequence). Written as DNA, the CDR3 is TGTGCCAGTAGCTTTCCTAGGGCCAATGCCCACGAGCAGTACTTC. As protein: CASSFPRANAHEQYF.